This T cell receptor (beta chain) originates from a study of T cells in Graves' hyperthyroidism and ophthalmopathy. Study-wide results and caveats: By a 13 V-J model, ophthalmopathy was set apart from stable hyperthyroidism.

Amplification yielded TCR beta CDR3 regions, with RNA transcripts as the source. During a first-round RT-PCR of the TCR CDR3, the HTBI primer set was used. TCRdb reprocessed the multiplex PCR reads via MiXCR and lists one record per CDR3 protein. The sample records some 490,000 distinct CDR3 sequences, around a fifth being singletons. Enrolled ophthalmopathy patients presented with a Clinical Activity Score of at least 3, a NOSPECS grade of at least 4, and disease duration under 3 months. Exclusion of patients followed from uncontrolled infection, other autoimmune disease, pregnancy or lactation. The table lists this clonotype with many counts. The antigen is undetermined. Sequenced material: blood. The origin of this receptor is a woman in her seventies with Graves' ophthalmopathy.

The CDR3 nucleotides are TGTGCCAGCAGTTTAGGGACAGGGGTATACAATGAGCAGTTCTTC. This sequence encodes CASSLGTGVYNEQFF. V gene TRBV12-3 or TRBV12-4 combines with J gene TRBJ2-1; 9 bases are a match to TRBD1. The CDR3 length is 15 residues. V was pared by 1 base and J by 4 bases, with 2 bases of the junction left unmatched.